This T cell receptor (beta chain) was retrieved from a study of CXCR3-negative and CXCR3-positive naive CD8 T cells. As to this clonotype: Its cognate antigen is unknown.

Through 5' RACE with UMI labels, the TRB cDNA libraries were prepared. No DNA is given; TCRdb re-called the 5' RACE reads and lists each CDR3 protein once. The sample has tens of thousands of distinct CDR3 sequences. Notes on the study in general: Diversity proved comparably high across both naive subsets and much lower in memory CD8+ cells. After cryopreservation, CXCR3 expression dropped partially; most assays used fresh PBMCs.

CDR3 size: 15 residues. Germline values: CDR1 DFQATT, CDR2 SNEGSKA (reference sequence). Each CD8+ T cell subset was flow-sorted in triplicate. Every sort contained 250,000 to 300,000 cells. Material: memory CD8+ T cells from blood. The rearrangement uses TRBV20-1 and TRBJ2-7. This TCR derives from a human donor in good health. Some clones in this sample may be carry-over from other donors' samples. CDR3 protein: CSAKSPARVVYEQYF.